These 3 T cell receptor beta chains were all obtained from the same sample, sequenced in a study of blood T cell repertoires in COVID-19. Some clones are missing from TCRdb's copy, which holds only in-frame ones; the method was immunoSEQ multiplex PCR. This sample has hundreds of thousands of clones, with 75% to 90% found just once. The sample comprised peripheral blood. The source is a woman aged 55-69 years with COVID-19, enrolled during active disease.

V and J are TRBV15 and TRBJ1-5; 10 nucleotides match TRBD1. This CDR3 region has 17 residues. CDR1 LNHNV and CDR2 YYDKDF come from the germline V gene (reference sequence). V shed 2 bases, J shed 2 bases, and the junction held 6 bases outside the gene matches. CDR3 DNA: TGTGCCACCAGCAGAAAAATAGGGACAGGGGGCAATCAGCCCCAGCATTTT. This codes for CATSRKIGTGGNQPQHF.

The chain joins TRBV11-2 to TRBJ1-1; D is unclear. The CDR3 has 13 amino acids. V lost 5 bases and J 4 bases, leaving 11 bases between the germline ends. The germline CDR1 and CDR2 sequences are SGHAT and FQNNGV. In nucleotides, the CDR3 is TGTGCCAGCAGCCTTACACCCCGCACTGAAGCTTTCTTT. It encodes CASSLTPRTEAFF. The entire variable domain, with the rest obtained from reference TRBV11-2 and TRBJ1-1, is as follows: EAGVAQSPRYKIIEKRQSVAFWCNPISGHATLYWYQQILGQGPKLLIQFQNNGVVDDSQLPKDRFSAERLKGVDSTLKIQPAKLEDSAVYLCASSLTPRTEAFFGQGTRLTVV.

CDR3 sequence: CASSLGMVGYTF. As DNA, the CDR3 is TGTGCCAGCAGCTTGGGCATGGTCGGCTACACCTTC. This sequence joins TRBV11-3 and TRBJ1-2; D gene ambiguous. Trimming removed 3 bases at V and 8 bases at J, with 10 bases between. The CDR3 spans 12 residues. Germline assignment: CDR1 SGHNT and CDR2 YENEEA.